A selection of T cell receptor beta chains follows, all from one sample in a study of post-analysis software for immune sequencing data. In TCRdb, the PCR reads were re-called with MiXCR into one record per CDR3 protein. This table holds roughly 600,000 distinct CDR3 sequences, about 44% found once. The sequencing input was blood. Receptors were obtained from a girl aged 10-17 years with multiple sclerosis. Each CDR3 is given with its conserved first and last residue. Fields, in order: V gene, J gene, D gene, clone size, CDR3 DNA, CDR3 protein. A D gene is named only where the DNA matches it firmly. Clone size appears in some rows only: once, few, many, or a class for an expanded clone.

TRBV12-3/TRBV12-4	TRBJ1-1	NA	NA	TGTGCCAGCAGTTTAGGTGCTTGGGGGGGCACTGAAGCTTTCTTT	CASSLGAWGGTEAFF
TRBV4-1	TRBJ2-1	NA	few	TGCGCCAGCAGCCAAGATGAGGAGCAGGGGGGTAGCTATGAGCAGTTCTTC	CASSQDEEQGGSYEQFF
TRBV12-3/TRBV12-4	TRBJ2-3	TRBD1	few	TGTGCCAGCAGCCGTGGACAGGGGATCGGAAGCACAGATACGCAGTATTTT	CASSRGQGIGSTDTQYF
TRBV7-2	TRBJ2-3	TRBD2	NA	TGTGCCAGCAGCTTTTTTCGGATGGGGGAGGGCACAGATACACAGTATTTT	CASSFFRMGEGTDTQYF
TRBV7-9	TRBJ2-3	NA	NA	TGTGCCAGCGAGGTAGTAGGAGATACGCAGTATTTT	CASEVVGDTQYF
TRBV7-9	TRBJ1-2	TRBD1	few	TGTGCCAGCACCTCTTTGGACAGGGGGTTGTATGGCTACACCTTC	CASTSLDRGLYGYTF
TRBV21-1	TRBJ2-5	NA	few	TGTGCCAGCAGCAACCCTCCAGGGGGGTCCCAGTACTTC	CASSNPPGGSQYF
TRBV6-4	TRBJ2-1	NA	few	TGTGCCAGCAGTATGGGACCGAGCAATGAGCAGTTCTTC	CASSMGPSNEQFF
TRBV5-1	TRBJ2-5	NA	NA	TGCGCCAGCAGCTTGGATCACGTTTATGGGGACCAAGAGACCCAGTACTTC	CASSLDHVYGDQETQYF
TRBV4-1	TRBJ1-2	NA	NA	TGCGCCAGCAGCCAAGAGAGACGCTATGGCTACACCTTC	CASSQERRYGYTF
TRBV12-3/TRBV12-4	TRBJ2-5	TRBD1	once	TGTGCCAGCAGCCAATCCCCGGGACAGGTTACGAAGACCCAGTACTTC	CASSQSPGQVTKTQYF
TRBV7-9	TRBJ2-1	NA	NA	TGTGCCAGCAGCTTAGCAGGGCTCACCGAGCAGTTCTTC	CASSLAGLTEQFF
TRBV5-1	TRBJ1-2	TRBD1	few	TGCGCCAGCGCCCGGGACAGGGCCCCTAACTATGGCTACACCTTC	CASARDRAPNYGYTF
TRBV5-1	TRBJ2-1	TRBD2	few	TGCGCCAGCTCCGGACTAGCGGGAGAGAGGTCCTACAATGAGCAGTTCTTC	CASSGLAGERSYNEQFF
TRBV11-3	TRBJ1-2	NA	NA	TGTGCCAGCAGCTACCGGAACCGCGGGGACTATGGCTACACCTTC	CASSYRNRGDYGYTF
TRBV12-3/TRBV12-4	TRBJ2-1	TRBD2	few	TGTGCCAGCAGTTACACTAGCGCGAGCTACAATGAGCAGTTCTTC	CASSYTSASYNEQFF
TRBV5-1	TRBJ1-1	NA	NA	TGCGCCAGCAGCTTAGGCACCCGCGACACTGAAGCTTTCTTT	CASSLGTRDTEAFF
TRBV12-3/TRBV12-4	TRBJ1-5	NA	NA	TGTGCCAGCAATTCCTCAGCGAATCAGCCCCAGCATTTT	CASNSSANQPQHF
TRBV4-2	TRBJ1-6	NA	NA	TGTGCCAGCAGCCAAGATGGTCAGGGAGGTTCACCCCTCCACTTT	CASSQDGQGGSPLHF
TRBV5-1	TRBJ2-7	TRBD1	few	TGCGCCAGCAGCTTGGATCCGGGACAGTCCTACGAGCAGTACTTC	CASSLDPGQSYEQYF
TRBV6-6	TRBJ1-2	TRBD1	few	TGTGCCAGCAGTTCCAACCGGGACAGGGATGGCTACACCTTC	CASSSNRDRDGYTF
TRBV5-1	TRBJ2-7	NA	NA	TGCGCCAGCAGCTTGGAGCGGGCGGTCGAGCAGTACTTC	CASSLERAVEQYF
TRBV7-6	TRBJ2-1	NA	few	TGTGCCAGCAGCTTAGCCTTCACGGGGACGGCGGCTTACAATGAGCAGTTCTTC	CASSLAFTGTAAYNEQFF
TRBV11-2	TRBJ2-5	NA	NA	TGTGCCAGCAGCCAACAGCGCCCCGAAGAGACCCAGTACTTC	CASSQQRPEETQYF
TRBV12-3/TRBV12-4	TRBJ1-1	NA	NA	TGTGCCAGCAGGGAGAAGTTGAACACTGAAGCTTTCTTT	CASREKLNTEAFF
TRBV20-1	TRBJ2-5	TRBD1	NA	TGCAGTGCTGCCGCAGGGGGCTTGGGGGAGACCCAGTACTTC	CSAAAGGLGETQYF
TRBV11-1	TRBJ1-1	NA	few	TGTGCCAGCAGTACCCCGACCGCTGGGAACACTGAAGCTTTCTTT	CASSTPTAGNTEAFF
TRBV7-8	TRBJ2-7	NA	NA	TGTGCCAGCAGCTTAGACAGGGACTCCTACAATGAGCAGTACTTC	CASSLDRDSYNEQYF
TRBV20-1	TRBJ2-5	NA	NA	TGCAGTGCTAGCGACAGGTACCAAGAGACCCAGTACTTC	CSASDRYQETQYF
TRBV12-3/TRBV12-4	TRBJ2-1	TRBD1	few	TGTGCCAGCAGAACAGGGGGCATCTACAATGAGCAGTTCTTC	CASRTGGIYNEQFF
TRBV29-1	TRBJ2-1	TRBD2	few	TGCAGCGTTGACCCGGCTAGCGGGGGGGCTCTTCCCCTGTTCTTC	CSVDPASGGALPLFF
TRBV29-1	TRBJ2-1	NA	NA	TGCAGCGTTGAAGAAAGGGCGGAGGGGACATACAATGAGCAGTTCTTC	CSVEERAEGTYNEQFF
TRBV5-1	TRBJ2-6	NA	once	TGCGCCAGCAGCGTGTACTCTGGGGCCAACGTCCTGACTTTC	CASSVYSGANVLTF
TRBV5-1	TRBJ2-1	TRBD2	NA	TGCGCCAGCAGCTTTCGGGGGGGCGTCTACAATGAGCAGTTCTTC	CASSFRGGVYNEQFF
TRBV29-1	TRBJ2-1	NA	NA	TGCAGCGTTGAAGGGGACCGGGACTTAAACTACAATGAGCAGTTCTTC	CSVEGDRDLNYNEQFF
TRBV4-1	TRBJ2-5	NA	once	TGCGCCAGCAGCCACCCATATGGGAGGCGGGAGACCCAGTACTTC	CASSHPYGRRETQYF
TRBV20-1	TRBJ1-2	TRBD1	NA	TGCAGTGCCGTGAGGGACAGGGACTATGGCTACACCTTC	CSAVRDRDYGYTF
TRBV28	TRBJ1-2	TRBD1	NA	TGTGCCAGCAGTCCAGTCTACAGGGGGCTTAACTATGGCTACACCTTC	CASSPVYRGLNYGYTF
TRBV5-8	TRBJ2-3	NA	NA	TGTGCCAGCAGCCGGGTGGGATCCACCCGCACAGATACGCAGTATTTT	CASSRVGSTRTDTQYF
TRBV11-3	TRBJ2-3	NA	NA	TGTGCCAGCAGCTTAGATCGCGAGAACACAGATACGCAGTATTTT	CASSLDRENTDTQYF
TRBV12-3/TRBV12-4	TRBJ1-5	TRBD1	few	TGTGCCAGCAGTTTAGCGGGACAGGGAGGCAATCAGCCCCAGCATTTT	CASSLAGQGGNQPQHF
TRBV7-8	TRBJ1-2	NA	NA	TGTGCCAGCAGCCCAGACGCTAACTATGGCTACACCTTC	CASSPDANYGYTF
TRBV12-3/TRBV12-4	TRBJ1-2	NA	NA	TGTGCCAGCAGTTTTTCCCTTAACTATGGCTACACCTTC	CASSFSLNYGYTF
TRBV12-3/TRBV12-4	TRBJ2-1	NA	NA	TGTGCCAGCAGTTCCCCTGGCGGGGCCAATGAGCAGTTCTTC	CASSSPGGANEQFF
TRBV12-3/TRBV12-4	TRBJ1-5	NA	NA	TGTGCCAGCAGTTTAAGAGACTATCAGCCCCAGCATTTT	CASSLRDYQPQHF
TRBV12-3/TRBV12-4	TRBJ2-3	TRBD2	NA	TGTGCCAGCAGGACAACTAGCGGGGGAGCAGATGCGCAGTATTTT	CASRTTSGGADAQYF